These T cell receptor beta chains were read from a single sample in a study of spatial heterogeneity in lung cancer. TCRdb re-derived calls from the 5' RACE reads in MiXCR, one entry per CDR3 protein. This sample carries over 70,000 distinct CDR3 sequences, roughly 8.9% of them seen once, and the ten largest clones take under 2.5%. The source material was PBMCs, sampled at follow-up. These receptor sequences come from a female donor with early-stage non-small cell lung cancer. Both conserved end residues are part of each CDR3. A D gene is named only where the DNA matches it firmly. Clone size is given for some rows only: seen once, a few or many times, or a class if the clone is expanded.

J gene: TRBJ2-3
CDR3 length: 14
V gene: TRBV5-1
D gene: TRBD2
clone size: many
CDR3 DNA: TGCGCCAGCCGCCTTTTTGCGGGAGCCCATACGCAGTATTTT
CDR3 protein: CASRLFAGAHTQYF

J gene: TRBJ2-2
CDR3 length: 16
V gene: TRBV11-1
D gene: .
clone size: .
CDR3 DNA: TGTGCCAGCAGCTTCCGGGACTTCCTTAACACCGGGGAGCTGTTTTTT
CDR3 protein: CASSFRDFLNTGELFF

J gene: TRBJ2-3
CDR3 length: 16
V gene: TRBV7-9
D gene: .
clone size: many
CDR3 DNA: TGTGCCAGCAGAACCCACGGGGAAGTTGGTCGGGATACGCAGTATTTT
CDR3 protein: CASRTHGEVGRDTQYF

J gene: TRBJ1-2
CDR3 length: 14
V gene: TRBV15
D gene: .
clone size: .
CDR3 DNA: TGTGCCACCAGCTTGAATAAGGACAGCTATGGCTACACCTTC
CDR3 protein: CATSLNKDSYGYTF

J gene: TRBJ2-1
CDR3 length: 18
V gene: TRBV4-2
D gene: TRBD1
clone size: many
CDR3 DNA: TGTGCCAGCAGCCAAGAGGTGAGTGCCGGGACAGCCTACAATGAGCAGTTCTTC
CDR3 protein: CASSQEVSAGTAYNEQFF

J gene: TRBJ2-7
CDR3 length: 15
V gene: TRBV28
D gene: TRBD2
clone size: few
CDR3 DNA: TGTGCCAGCAGTTTCGGGACTAGGATCTTCTACGAGCAGTACTTC
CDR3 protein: CASSFGTRIFYEQYF

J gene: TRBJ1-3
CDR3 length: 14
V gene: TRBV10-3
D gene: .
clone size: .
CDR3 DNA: TGTGCCATCACCCCAGGGAACAGTCAAGGCGCCATATATTTT
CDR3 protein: CAITPGNSQGAIYF

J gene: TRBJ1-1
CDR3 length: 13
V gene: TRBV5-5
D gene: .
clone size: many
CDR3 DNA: TGTGCCAGCAGCTTCGTGGGGAACACTGAAGCTTTCTTT
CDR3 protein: CASSFVGNTEAFF

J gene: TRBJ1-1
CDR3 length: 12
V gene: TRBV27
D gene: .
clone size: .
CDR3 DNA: TGTGCCAGCAAAGGGGGGTGGACTGAAGCTTTCTTT
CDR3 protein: CASKGGWTEAFF

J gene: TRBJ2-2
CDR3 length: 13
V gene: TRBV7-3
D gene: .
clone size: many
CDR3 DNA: TGTGCCAGCCCCGGGGGTTGGACCGGGGAGCTGTTTTTT
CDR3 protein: CASPGGWTGELFF

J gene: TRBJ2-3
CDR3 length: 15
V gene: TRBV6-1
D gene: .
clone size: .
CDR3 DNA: TGTGCCAGCAGTTCAGGACAGATTAGCACAGATACGCAGTATTTT
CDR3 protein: CASSSGQISTDTQYF

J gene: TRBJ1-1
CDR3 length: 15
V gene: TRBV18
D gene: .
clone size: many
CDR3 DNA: TGTGCCAGCTTACCCTCCGGTCGGGGGAACACTGAAGCTTTCTTT
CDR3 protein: CASLPSGRGNTEAFF

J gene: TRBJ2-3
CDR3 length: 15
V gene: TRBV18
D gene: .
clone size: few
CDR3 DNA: TGTGCCAGCTCACCACCCCTGCGGAGCACAGATACGCAGTATTTT
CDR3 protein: CASSPPLRSTDTQYF

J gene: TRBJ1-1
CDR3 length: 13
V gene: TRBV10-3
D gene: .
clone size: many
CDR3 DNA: TGTGCCATCAAAAAGGGGCTATTCGGTGAAGCTTTCTTT
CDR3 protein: CAIKKGLFGEAFF

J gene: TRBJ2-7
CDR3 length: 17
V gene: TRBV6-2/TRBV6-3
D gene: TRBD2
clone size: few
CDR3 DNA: TGTGCCAGCAGTTATCCTACTAGCGGGAGCCCATCATACGAGCAGTACTTC
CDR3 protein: CASSYPTSGSPSYEQYF

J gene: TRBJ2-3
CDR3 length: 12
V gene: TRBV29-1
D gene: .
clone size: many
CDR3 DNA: TGCAGCGTTCGCTTAGGAGCAGATACGCAGTATTTT
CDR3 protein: CSVRLGADTQYF

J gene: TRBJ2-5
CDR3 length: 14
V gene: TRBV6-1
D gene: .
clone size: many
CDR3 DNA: TGTGCCAGCAGTGAAGTACAGCACCAAGAGACCCAGTACTTC
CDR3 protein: CASSEVQHQETQYF

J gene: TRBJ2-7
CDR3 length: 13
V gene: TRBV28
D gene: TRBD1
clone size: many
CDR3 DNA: TGTGCCAGCAGAAACAGGGGGCACTACGAGCAGTACTTC
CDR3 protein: CASRNRGHYEQYF

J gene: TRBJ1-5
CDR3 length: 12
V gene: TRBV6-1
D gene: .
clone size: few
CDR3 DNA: TGTGCCAGCAGCTCCGGGGGGCAGCCCCAGCATTTT
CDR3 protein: CASSSGGQPQHF

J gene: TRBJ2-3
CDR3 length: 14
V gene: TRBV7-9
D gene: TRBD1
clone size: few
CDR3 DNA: TGTGCCAGCGGGGACAGGATATTCACAGATACGCAGTATTTT
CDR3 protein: CASGDRIFTDTQYF

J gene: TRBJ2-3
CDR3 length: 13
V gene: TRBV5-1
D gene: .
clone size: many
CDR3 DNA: TGCGCCAGCAGCGCCCCAAACACAGATACGCAGTATTTT
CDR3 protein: CASSAPNTDTQYF

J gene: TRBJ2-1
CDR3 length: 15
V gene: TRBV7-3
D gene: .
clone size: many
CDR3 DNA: TGTGCCAGCAGCTTAAGGGTGGGAGCCAACAATGAGCAGTTCTTC
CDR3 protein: CASSLRVGANNEQFF

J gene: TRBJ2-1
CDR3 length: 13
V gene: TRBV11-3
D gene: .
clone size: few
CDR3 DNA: TGTGCCAGCAGCTTAGCGAGGGGCGATGAGCAGTTCTTC
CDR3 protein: CASSLARGDEQFF

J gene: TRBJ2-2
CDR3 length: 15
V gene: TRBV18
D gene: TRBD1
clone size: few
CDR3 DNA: TGTGCCAGCTCAGATGGACAGGAGAACACCGGGGAGCTGTTTTTT
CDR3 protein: CASSDGQENTGELFF

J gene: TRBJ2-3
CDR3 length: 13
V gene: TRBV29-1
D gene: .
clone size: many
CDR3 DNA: TGCAGCGGATATTGGGAGTTCACAGATACGCAGTATTTT
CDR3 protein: CSGYWEFTDTQYF

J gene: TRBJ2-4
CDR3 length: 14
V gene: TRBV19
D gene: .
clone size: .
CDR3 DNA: TGTGCCAGTAGTATGTTGTATGCCAAAAACATTCAGTACTTC
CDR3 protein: CASSMLYAKNIQYF